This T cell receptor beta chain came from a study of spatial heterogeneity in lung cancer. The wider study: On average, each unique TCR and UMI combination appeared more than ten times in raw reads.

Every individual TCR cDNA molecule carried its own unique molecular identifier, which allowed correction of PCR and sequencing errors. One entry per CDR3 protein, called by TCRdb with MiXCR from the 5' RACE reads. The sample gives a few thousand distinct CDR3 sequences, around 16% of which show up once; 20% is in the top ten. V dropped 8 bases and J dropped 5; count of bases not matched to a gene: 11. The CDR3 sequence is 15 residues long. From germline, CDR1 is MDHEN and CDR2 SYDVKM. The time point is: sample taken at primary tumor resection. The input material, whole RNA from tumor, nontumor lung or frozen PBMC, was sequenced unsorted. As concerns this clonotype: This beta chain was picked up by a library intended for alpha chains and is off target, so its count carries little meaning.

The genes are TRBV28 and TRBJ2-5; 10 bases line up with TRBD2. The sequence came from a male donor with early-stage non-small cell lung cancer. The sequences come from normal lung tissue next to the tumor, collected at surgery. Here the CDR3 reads CASGNLAGEAETQYF. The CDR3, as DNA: TGTGCCAGCGGTAATCTAGCGGGAGAGGCGGAGACCCAGTACTTC.